The clone carrying this T cell receptor (beta chain) was counted between two and nine times. Other DNA sequences of this sample code for an identical CDR3. The J segment lost 5 bases and the V segment lost 6 bases, leaving 4 bases of the junction unmatched. CDR3 size: 12 residues. From germline, CDR1 is SQVTM and CDR2 ANQGSEA. Only Caucasian adults living in Nashville, Tennessee served as donors. These data come from a study of shared clonotypes between healthy human individuals. The table came from immunoSEQ multiplex PCR; TCRdb's copy has only in-frame clones and leaves some out. The sample shows roughly 700,000 clones, 74% of them seen only once.

This receptor was taken from a woman younger than 45 in good health. The source material was memory CD4+ T cells sorted from blood. Subset specified: CD45RA-negative fraction. The V and J genes are TRBV29-1 and TRBJ2-5, with 9 bases identical to TRBD1. The CDR3 coding sequence is TGCAGCGTCACAGGGGGCGGTGAGACCCAGTACTTC. It specifies CSVTGGGETQYF.